Presented here are 2 T cell receptor beta chains from one specimen sequenced in a study of radiation and T cells in renal cell carcinoma. Noted time point: blood 2 weeks post-SBRT. Described treatment: 15 Gy SBRT to primary tumor, nephrectomy 4 weeks later. Libraries were prepared by immunoSEQ multiplex PCR; TCRdb keeps only in-frame clonotypes and omits some of them. The sample records roughly 120,000 clones, about 81% being singletons. The sequencing here drew on blood, taken from a patient whose treatment included radiotherapy and nephrectomy. These receptors all come from a woman aged 55-70 years with renal cell carcinoma.

This chain connects TRBV5-6 to TRBJ2-3; TRBD1 agrees at 7 bases. Germline V gene lookup returns CDR1 SGHDT and CDR2 YYEEEE. V lost 0 bases, J lost 2 bases, and 6 bases stayed unmatched. CDR3 size: 16 residues. As DNA, the CDR3 is TGTGCCAGCAGCTTGGGATGGACAGGCACCACAGATACGCAGTATTTT. Protein: CASSLGWTGTTDTQYF.

The chain joins TRBV5-4 to TRBJ2-7; 8 nucleotides agree with TRBD1. Germline trimming cut 4 bases from V and 2 bases from J; bases unmatched to any gene: 8. The CDR3 spans 15 residues. Germline loops: CDR1 SGHNT, CDR2 YYREEE (reference sequence). Written as DNA, the CDR3 is TGTGCCAGCAGCGCGGCCGGGACAGGCCCCTACGAGCAGTACTTC. This codes for CASSAAGTGPYEQYF.